This entry concerns a single T cell receptor (beta chain). No antigen is known for it. The source of the sample is a study of shared clonotypes between healthy human individuals. Positively selected for CCR7, the CD45RO-negative cells used as naive CD8 cells excluded terminally differentiated effector memory CD45RA+ cells. Donors included only healthy HIV-negative adults lacking recent acute infections or vaccinations. Study outcomes and limitations: Non-shared clonotypes had lower generation probabilities than clonotypes shared by all four sorted-subset donors. Roughly 5% of naive CD4 clonotypes were common to a handful of donors.

The assay was immunoSEQ multiplex PCR, and TCRdb's table has in-frame clones only and misses some. This table has about 2 million clones, about 95% appearing once. V was shortened by 0 bases and J by 2 bases, with 11 bases between the two germline ends. Germline V gives CDR1 SGHNT, CDR2 YYREEE (reference sequence). There are 16 residues in the CDR3. The sequencing sample was made of naive CD8+ T cells sorted from blood. The chain is built from TRBV5-4 and TRBJ1-4, with TRBD1 as a possible D gene (5 bases). The sequence was obtained from a man between 18 and 29 years old in good health. For the CDR3, the DNA is TGTGCCAGCAGCTTGGATGGGGCGCCTACTAATGAAAAACTGTTTTTT. It yields the protein CASSLDGAPTNEKLFF.